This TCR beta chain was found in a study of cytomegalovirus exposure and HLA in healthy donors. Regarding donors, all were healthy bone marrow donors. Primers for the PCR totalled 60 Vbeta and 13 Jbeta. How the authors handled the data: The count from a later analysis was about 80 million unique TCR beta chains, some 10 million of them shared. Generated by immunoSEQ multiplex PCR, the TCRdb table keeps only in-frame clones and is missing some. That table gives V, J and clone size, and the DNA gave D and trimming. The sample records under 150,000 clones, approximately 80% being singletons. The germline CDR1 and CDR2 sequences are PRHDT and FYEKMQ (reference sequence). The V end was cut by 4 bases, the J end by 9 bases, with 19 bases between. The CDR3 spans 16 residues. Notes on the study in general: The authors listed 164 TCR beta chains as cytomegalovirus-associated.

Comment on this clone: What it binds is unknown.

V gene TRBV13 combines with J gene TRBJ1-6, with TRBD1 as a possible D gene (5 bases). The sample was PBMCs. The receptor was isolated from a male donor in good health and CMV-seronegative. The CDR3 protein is CASSSYSQGRGSPLHF. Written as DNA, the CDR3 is TGTGCCAGCAGCTCTTATTCCCAGGGTAGGGGTTCACCCCTCCACTTT.